One sample yielded the 26 T cell receptor beta chains listed below, sequenced in a study of T-cell memory formation after mild COVID-19. One entry per CDR3 protein results from TCRdb running MiXCR on the 5' RACE reads. This sample has a few hundred thousand distinct CDR3 sequences, with about 20% found just once. The specimen was PBMCs or a T cell subset sorted from them (not recorded which). The receptors here all came from an adult woman who had mild COVID-19 (a few samples of this study predate the infection). Cell type and time point are not known.

This clonotype is a singleton in its sample. At one of its ends the junction is not consistent with the germline gene, which may arise from a read error. J is TRBJ2-7 and V is TRBV6-6; 8 bases are shared with TRBD2. Germline V CDR1 and CDR2: MNHNY, SVGAGI (reference sequence). The CDR3 contains 16 residues. The CDR3 DNA reads TGTGACAGCAGTTACTCCCGGGGGGGCGGGGGATACGAGCAGTACTTC. Protein: CDSSYSRGGGGYEQYF.

The chain uses TRBV7-3 and TRBJ1-1; TRBD1 is a possible D gene (6 bases). Looked up from germline, CDR1 is SGHTA and CDR2 is FQGTGA. Trimming took off 6 bases at V and 4 bases at J, with 15 bases between the two ends. The CDR3 covers 14 residues. CDR3 sequence reads: CASREGGSGTEAFF. DNA of the CDR3: TGTGCCAGCAGGGAAGGGGGATCCGGCACTGAAGCTTTCTTT.

This clonotype was seen a few times. This chain links TRBV7-9 with TRBJ2-2; the match to TRBD2 covers 10 bases. This CDR3 region has 18 residues. CDR1 and CDR2 from the germline V gene are SEHNR and FQNEAQ (reference sequence). After removal of 2 bases from V and 4 bases from J, the junction contained 10 bases not matched to a gene. The CDR3 sequence is CASSLPPGLADATGELFF. The CDR3 coding sequence is TGTGCCAGCAGCTTACCTCCAGGACTAGCGGATGCCACCGGGGAGCTGTTTTTT.

This rearrangement joins TRBV18 to TRBJ2-3; 8 nucleotides line up with TRBD2. With V trimmed by 6 bases and J by 6 bases, 8 bases remained unmatched. The CDR3 loop spans 14 amino acids. The V gene's germline CDR1 is KGHSH and CDR2 LQKENI. In DNA, the CDR3 is TGTGCCAGCTCTCAACGGGGACTAGATGATACGCAGTATTTT. This gives the protein CASSQRGLDDTQYF. Filled out from reference TRBV18 and TRBJ2-3, the complete variable domain reads NAGVMQNPRHLVRRRGQEARLRCSPMKGHSHVYWYRQLPEEGLKFMVYLQKENIIDESGMPKERFSAEFPKEGPSILRIQQVVRGDSAAYFCASSQRGLDDTQYFGPGTRLTVL.

This chain joins TRBV4-1 and TRBJ1-1; the D gene is possibly TRBD1 (5 bases). V lost 0 bases to trimming and J lost 9 bases, with 8 bases between them. This CDR3 region has 12 residues. Germline V lookup: CDR1 MGHRA, CDR2 YSYEKL. In DNA, the CDR3 is TGCGCCAGCAGCCAAGATGGGGCGAAAGCTTTCTTT. This sequence encodes CASSQDGAKAFF.

This clonotype was seen more than once but under ten times. The chain recombines TRBV7-6 with TRBJ2-1, with 11 bases fitting TRBD2. The trim removed 5 bases at V and 0 bases at J, leaving 15 bases unmatched. The CDR3 extends over 20 amino acids. Germline values: CDR1 SGHVS, CDR2 FNYEAQ. The CDR3 spells CASSHPTPSGGTSSYNEQFF. In nucleotides, the CDR3 is TGTGCCAGCAGCCACCCGACTCCTAGCGGGGGGACCTCCTCCTACAATGAGCAGTTCTTC.

This clonotype was counted a few times. V gene TRBV5-5 combines with J gene TRBJ2-3; D is uncertain. CDR3 length: 16 residues. V lost 2 bases and J lost 7, with 20 bases in between. The germline CDR1 and CDR2 sequences are SGHKS and YYEKEE (reference sequence). CDR3 region: CASSFGGGIIRNTQYF. CDR3 DNA sequence: TGTGCCAGCAGCTTCGGTGGTGGGATTATCAGGAATACGCAGTATTTT.

The chain has TRBV6-5 and TRBJ2-2; no reliable D call. The CDR3 has 13 amino acids. The V gene's germline CDR1 is MNHEY and CDR2 SVGAGI. Deletions cut 2 bases from V and 8 bases from J, with 9 bases between. DNA for the CDR3: TGTGCCAGCAGTTACGGGCTCCCAGGGGAGCTGTTTTTT. This codes for CASSYGLPGELFF.

This chain uses TRBV24-1 with TRBJ2-1; tentative D call: TRBD2 (6 bases). In germline, CDR1 is KGHDR, CDR2 SFDVKD. The germline V and J ends were trimmed by 3 bases and 6 bases, with 11 bases remaining between them. CDR3 length: 14 amino acids. The CDR3, as DNA: TGTGCCACCAGTGATGGGGACTGGGTCAATGAGCAGTTCTTC. Encoded protein: CATSDGDWVNEQFF.

In this sample, this clonotype turned up a few times. The chain combines TRBV7-9 with TRBJ1-2; tentative D call: TRBD1 (5 bases). The CDR3 runs 11 residues. Germline V gene sequence: CDR1 SEHNR, CDR2 FQNEAQ (reference sequence). Trimming removed 4 bases at V and 13 bases at J, with 13 bases between. DNA for the CDR3: TGTGCCAGCAGCTCCCTGCCGGGACTCACCTTC. Translated: CASSSLPGLTF.

The sample holds a few counts of this clonotype. The chain links TRBV7-3 to TRBJ2-1; maybe TRBD2 (6 bases). CDR1 is SGHTA, CDR2 FQGTGA, per germline. The CDR3 has 15 residues. The V and J ends lost 4 bases and 6 bases respectively, with 16 bases between them. CDR3 amino acids: CASSSGTAVGNEQFF. CDR3 bases: TGTGCCAGCAGCTCCGGGACTGCTGTTGGCAATGAGCAGTTCTTC.

This clonotype was detected only a few times. The gene calls are TRBV23-1 and TRBJ2-4; 9 bases match TRBD1. TRBV23-1 is known as an ORF, though its function is uncertain. With 8 bases clipped from V and 0 bases from J, the junction kept 11 bases outside the gene matches. This CDR3 comprises 17 residues. For the CDR3, the DNA is TGCGCCAGCCGTCCCGGGACAGGGAGGGTAGCCAAAAACATTCAGTACTTC. It specifies CASRPGTGRVAKNIQYF.

J is TRBJ2-1 and V is TRBV29-1; D is possibly TRBD1 or TRBD2 (5 bases each). This CDR3 has 13 amino acids. Per the germline V gene, CDR1 is SQVTM and CDR2 is ANQGSEA. Trimming shortened V by 4 bases and J by 8 bases, and 15 bases separated the two germline ends. DNA for the CDR3: TGCAGCGTTGGAACCGGGGCTGGAGATGAGCAGTTCTTC. Its protein is CSVGTGAGDEQFF.

This chain links TRBV12-3 or TRBV12-4 with TRBJ2-2; D remains ambiguous. V was trimmed by 5 bases and J by 5 bases, leaving 15 bases between them. This CDR3 is 15 amino acids long. In DNA form, the CDR3 reads TGTGCCAGCAGTCGACACAGCGAGTCTACCGGGGAGCTGTTTTTT. Its protein product is CASSRHSESTGELFF.

This CDR3 is CSARIKWGTEAFF. The CDR3 DNA reads as TGCAGTGCTAGGATAAAGTGGGGAACTGAAGCTTTCTTT. The gene calls are TRBV20-1 and TRBJ1-1; D uncertain. In germline, CDR1 is DFQATT, CDR2 SNEGSKA (reference sequence). This CDR3 contains 13 residues. Trimming removed 3 bases at V and 5 bases at J, with 13 bases between.

V gene TRBV7-9 combines with J gene TRBJ1-2, with TRBD1 identical over 10 bases. Germline values: CDR1 SEHNR, CDR2 FQNEAQ (reference sequence). After removal of 3 bases from V and 8 bases from J, the junction contained 9 bases not matched to a gene. The CDR3 sequence is 15 residues long. This CDR3 reads CASSFRDRGLEGYTF. In DNA form, the CDR3 reads TGTGCCAGCAGCTTCCGGGACAGGGGTTTGGAGGGCTACACCTTC. The full variable domain, rest sourced from reference TRBV7-9 and TRBJ1-2, is DTGVSQNPRHKITKRGQNVTFRCDPISEHNRLYWYRQTLGQGPEFLTYFQNEAQLEKSRLLSDRFSAERPKGSFSTLEIQRTEQGDSAMYLCASSFRDRGLEGYTFGSGTRLTVV.

V is TRBV5-4 and J is TRBJ2-1; D perhaps matches TRBD2 (6 bases). The CDR3 spans 13 residues. Germline V gene sequence: CDR1 SGHNT, CDR2 YYREEE (reference sequence). The V end lost 1 base, the J end lost 9 bases, and 11 bases lay between the germline ends. The CDR3 sequence: CASSLTVSGEQFF. The CDR3 DNA follows: TGTGCCAGCAGCTTGACCGTTAGCGGTGAGCAGTTCTTC.

This chain joins TRBV3-1 and TRBJ1-3, with D perhaps matching TRBD1 (5 bases). CDR1 and CDR2 (germline): LGHDT, YNNKEL (reference sequence). Trimming took off 7 bases at V and 0 bases at J, with 13 bases between the two ends. The CDR3 length is 15 residues. For the CDR3, the DNA is TGTGCCAGCACCGGCAGGGACTACTCTGGAAACACCATATATTTT. Its translation is CASTGRDYSGNTIYF.

The chain links TRBV7-9 to TRBJ2-5, with 12 positions matching TRBD2. The CDR3 spans 18 residues. Germline V gene lookup returns CDR1 SEHNR and CDR2 FQNEAQ (reference sequence). With V trimmed by 5 bases and J by 2 bases, 12 bases remained unmatched. This CDR3 reads CASSPKPGLAGLQETQYF. In nucleotides, the CDR3 is TGTGCCAGCAGCCCGAAGCCCGGACTAGCGGGGTTACAAGAGACCCAGTACTTC. The full variable domain, completed using reference TRBV7-9 and TRBJ2-5, is DTGVSQNPRHKITKRGQNVTFRCDPISEHNRLYWYRQTLGQGPEFLTYFQNEAQLEKSRLLSDRFSAERPKGSFSTLEIQRTEQGDSAMYLCASSPKPGLAGLQETQYFGPGTRLLVL.

This clonotype was picked up a small number of times. The chain couples TRBV12-3 or TRBV12-4 to TRBJ1-5; D uncertain. The ends were cut back, 6 bases at V and 5 bases at J, with 8 bases in the middle. There are 12 residues in the CDR3. The CDR3 nucleotides are TGTGCCAGCAGCTTTACGTATCAGCCCCAGCATTTT. Translated: CASSFTYQPQHF.

The chain has TRBV6-5 and TRBJ2-7; D might be TRBD1 (5 bases). With 3 bases removed from V and 3 bases from J, the gap between germline ends came to 15 bases. The CDR3 contains 15 residues. The germline V gene has CDR1 MNHEY and CDR2 SVGAGI. The CDR3 spells CASSYKGPPSYEQYF. The DNA for the CDR3 is TGTGCCAGCAGTTATAAGGGGCCACCCAGCTACGAGCAGTACTTC.

The rearrangement uses TRBV19 and TRBJ1-6; 10 positions agree with TRBD1. In germline, CDR1 is LNHDA, CDR2 SQIVND (reference sequence). V was clipped by 5 bases and J by 9 bases; unmatched bases: 10. This CDR3 comprises 16 residues. CDR3 amino acids: CASSFPDRGHGSPLHF. The CDR3 DNA sequence: TGTGCCAGTAGTTTTCCTGACAGGGGGCATGGTTCACCCCTCCACTTT. Full variable domain (remainder filled in from reference TRBV19 and TRBJ1-6): DGGITQSPKYLFRKEGQNVTLSCEQNLNHDAMYWYRQDPGQGLRLIYYSQIVNDFQKGDIAEGYSVSREKKESFPLTVTSAQKNPTAFYLCASSFPDRGHGSPLHFGNGTRLTVT.

This clonotype showed up just a few times. V usage is TRBV24-1 and J usage is TRBJ2-7, with TRBD2 identical over 14 bases. The junction had 4 bases not matched to a gene; V was cut back by 4 bases and J by 3 bases. The CDR3 contains 16 residues. Germline CDR1 KGHDR, CDR2 SFDVKD. CDR3 sequence (DNA): TGTGCCACCAGTGAATTGGGGACTAGCGGGAGCTACGAGCAGTACTTC. Translated: CATSELGTSGSYEQYF.

The chain couples TRBV25-1 to TRBJ1-1, with 9 bases lining up with TRBD1. The CDR3 contains 15 residues. Looked up from germline, CDR1 is MGHDK and CDR2 is SYGVNS. V shed 2 bases, J shed 4 bases, and the junction held 5 bases outside the gene matches. CDR3 nucleotide sequence: TGTGCCAGCAGTGAACCCGGGACAGGGACCACTGAAGCTTTCTTT. Translating gives CASSEPGTGTTEAFF.

The V and J genes are TRBV18 and TRBJ1-2; D gene unclear. The length of the CDR3 is 16 residues. V gave up 3 bases and J gave up 2 bases, with 16 bases separating them. In germline, CDR1 is KGHSH, CDR2 LQKENI. Written as DNA, the CDR3 is TGTGCCAGCTCACCTGGGCTGGGAGCTAGAAACTATGGCTACACCTTC. Translation gives CASSPGLGARNYGYTF.

Only a few counts were recorded for this clonotype. This sequence joins TRBV18 and TRBJ2-1; TRBD1 matches 8 bases. Germline V gene data show CDR1 as KGHSH and CDR2 as LQKENI. There are 15 residues in the CDR3. J gave up 8 bases and V 0 bases, and 6 bases lay outside the gene matches. DNA for the CDR3: TGTGCCAGCTCACCACCCGGGACAGGTGGGGATGAGCAGTTCTTC. As protein: CASSPPGTGGDEQFF.